What follows are 8 T cell receptor beta chains derived from one specimen sequenced in a study of cytomegalovirus exposure and HLA in healthy donors. This PCR relied on a set of 60 Vbeta primers and 13 Jbeta primers. TCRdb keeps only in-frame clones here, not all; method: immunoSEQ multiplex PCR. Of approximately 150,000 clones listed, about 70% were seen once; the top ten hold 3% to 4%. Source material: PBMCs. The receptors stem from a male donor in good health and CMV-seronegative.

The J gene is TRBJ1-2, the V gene TRBV28; D is possibly TRBD1 (5 bases). V was shortened by 8 bases and J by 4 bases, with 14 bases between the two germline ends. This CDR3 region has 13 residues. Germline V CDR1 and CDR2: MDHEN, SYDVKM. The CDR3 protein is CASQGSGIYGYTF. CDR3 coding DNA: TGTGCCAGCCAGGGATCAGGGATCTATGGCTACACCTTC.

V is TRBV2 and J is TRBJ2-1, with D possibly matching TRBD1 (6 bases). CDR3 length equals 15 residues. Deletions cut 5 bases from V and 0 bases from J, with 11 bases between. From germline, CDR1 is SNHLY and CDR2 FYNNEI. Written as DNA, the CDR3 is TGTGCCAGCAGTTCACAGGGCCCCTCCTACAATGAGCAGTTCTTC. Translation: CASSSQGPSYNEQFF.

The chain uses TRBV5-4 and TRBJ2-7; D is possibly TRBD1 (5 bases). The germline V gene encodes CDR1 SGHNT and CDR2 YYREEE (reference sequence). Between the trimmed V and J ends, which lost 1 base and 6 bases, there was a span of 14 bases. The CDR3 runs 14 residues. The CDR3 nucleotides are TGTGCCAGCAGCTTGATCAGCAAAAGGGGCGAGCAGTACTTC. Amino acid sequence: CASSLISKRGEQYF.

This clone was picked up one time. The V call is TRBV4-1, the J call TRBJ1-6; D is possibly TRBD1 (5 bases). The germline V and J ends were trimmed by 0 bases and 0 bases, with 18 bases remaining between them. Germline V gene lookup returns CDR1 MGHRA and CDR2 YSYEKL. The CDR3 contains 20 residues. CDR3 region: CASSQEPGGVIGSYNSPLHF. DNA for the CDR3: TGCGCCAGCAGCCAAGAACCCGGGGGGGTCATCGGCTCCTATAATTCACCCCTCCACTTT.

The chain combines TRBV30 with TRBJ1-1; D is perhaps TRBD1 (6 bases). The germline V gene has CDR1 GTSNPN and CDR2 SVGIG (reference sequence). The length of the CDR3 is 16 residues. V was cut by 6 bases and J by 6 bases, with 26 bases left in between. The CDR3 DNA reads as TGTGCCTGTTCCCCGAGGGGGGGCCTTGGGATCGCTGAAGCTTTCTTT. Its protein product is CACSPRGGLGIAEAFF. The full variable domain, completed using reference TRBV30 and TRBJ1-1, is SQTIHQWPATLVQPVGSPLSLECTVEGTSNPNLYWYRQAAGRGLQLLFYSVGIGQISSEVPQNLSASRPQDRQFILSSKKLLLSDSGFYLCACSPRGGLGIAEAFFGQGTRLTVV.

The rearrangement uses TRBV2 and TRBJ2-7; no clear D. This CDR3 comprises 12 residues. V gave up 4 bases and J gave up 3 bases, with 7 bases separating them. The germline V gene has CDR1 SNHLY and CDR2 FYNNEI. Here the CDR3 reads CASSGVDYEQYF. The CDR3 DNA sequence: TGTGCCAGCAGTGGCGTCGACTACGAGCAGTACTTC.

The rearrangement links TRBV7-3 to TRBJ2-1, with D possibly matching TRBD2 (6 bases). Trimming took off 6 bases at V and 16 bases at J, with 25 bases between the two ends. Germline values: CDR1 SGHTA, CDR2 FQGTGA. The CDR3 spans 14 residues. CDR3 DNA sequence: TGTGCCAGCAGAAAAAACCGGGACTCCGACCAACGTTTCTTC. Its protein product is CASRKNRDSDQRFF.

The chain has TRBV28 and TRBJ1-1; the D is unclear. V was shortened by 7 bases and J by 5 bases, with 11 bases between the two germline ends. The CDR3 has 12 residues. Looked up from germline, CDR1 is MDHEN and CDR2 is SYDVKM. The CDR3 DNA reads TGTGCCAGCATCATCCCGGGGACTGAAGCTTTCTTT. This codes for CASIIPGTEAFF.